This entry features one T cell receptor beta chain sequence. CDR1 and CDR2 (germline): SGHRS, YFSETQ. The germline V and J ends were trimmed by 2 bases and 6 bases, with 9 bases remaining between them. This CDR3 has 13 residues. This sample stems from a study of OX40 agonist ivuxolimab in advanced cancers. This table comes from immunoSEQ multiplex PCR, and its TCRdb copy is limited to in-frame clones, with some not included. The sample yields 50,000 to 70,000 clones, around 93% seen once. The sequencing here drew on CD4+ or CD8+ T cells sorted from blood, taken in a trial of the OX40 agonist ivuxolimab. This sequence was found in an adult with an advanced solid tumor such as melanoma, head and neck, liver or kidney cancer. This chain joins TRBV5-1 and TRBJ2-1; a weak D match, TRBD2 (5 bases). CDR3 coding DNA: TGCGCCAGCAGCTTCGGAGGCTTCAATGAGCAGTTCTTC. As protein: CASSFGGFNEQFF.